Listed below are T cell receptor beta chains from one sample, sequenced in a study of human T cells and chemical hapten exposure. TCRdb analysed the 5' RACE reads with MiXCR anew, one entry per CDR3 protein. The profile shows about 140,000 distinct CDR3 sequences, over 3.5% of them singletons. The receptors derive from a female donor in good health. Both conserved end residues are part of each CDR3. The D gene is left open where the match is weak. Size tells how often a clone was seen (once, few, many) or the class of an expanded clone, and some rows leave it out.

cdr3_aa: CASSTRAGLYEQYF
cdr3_nt: TGTGCCAGCAGTACAAGGGCAGGGCTTTACGAGCAGTACTTC
v_call: TRBV12-3/TRBV12-4
clone_size: -
j_call: TRBJ2-7
d_call: -

cdr3_aa: CASSSTVNQPQHF
cdr3_nt: TGTGCCAGCAGTTCCACAGTAAATCAGCCCCAGCATTTT
v_call: TRBV27
clone_size: many
j_call: TRBJ1-5
d_call: -

cdr3_aa: CASSQEELSQGEKLFF
cdr3_nt: TGCGCCAGCAGCCAAGAAGAACTCTCACAGGGGGAAAAACTGTTTTTT
v_call: TRBV4-3
clone_size: many
j_call: TRBJ1-4
d_call: TRBD1

cdr3_aa: CSVGQIYNEQFF
cdr3_nt: TGCAGCGTAGGACAGATTTACAATGAGCAGTTCTTC
v_call: TRBV29-1
clone_size: few
j_call: TRBJ2-1
d_call: -

cdr3_aa: CAWSQTGGGKLFF
cdr3_nt: TGTGCCTGGAGTCAGACAGGGGGAGGAAAACTGTTTTTT
v_call: TRBV30
clone_size: -
j_call: TRBJ1-4
d_call: TRBD1

cdr3_aa: CASSSVAGGGTDTQYF
cdr3_nt: TGTGCCAGCAGCTCAGTAGCGGGGGGCGGGACAGATACGCAGTATTTT
v_call: TRBV11-2
clone_size: -
j_call: TRBJ2-3
d_call: TRBD2

cdr3_aa: CASSPDGPYGYTF
cdr3_nt: TGTGCCAGCAGCCCGGACGGGCCCTATGGCTACACCTTC
v_call: TRBV2
clone_size: many
j_call: TRBJ1-2
d_call: -

cdr3_aa: CASSPRGLQSTDTQYF
cdr3_nt: TGTGCCAGCAGCCCAAGGGGACTCCAAAGCACAGATACGCAGTATTTT
v_call: TRBV27
clone_size: -
j_call: TRBJ2-3
d_call: -

cdr3_aa: CASSLSGGYTF
cdr3_nt: TGTGCCAGCAGCCTAAGCGGAGGCTACACCTTC
v_call: TRBV7-9
clone_size: many
j_call: TRBJ1-2
d_call: -

cdr3_aa: CASSSSNSYEQYF
cdr3_nt: -
v_call: TRBV6-6
clone_size: many
j_call: TRBJ2-7
d_call: -

cdr3_aa: CASSPDRRGTQYF
cdr3_nt: TGTGCCAGCAGTCCGGACCGACGGGGGACGCAGTATTTT
v_call: TRBV12-3/TRBV12-4
clone_size: many
j_call: TRBJ2-3
d_call: -

cdr3_aa: CASSLRGNQETQYF
cdr3_nt: TGTGCCAGTAGTTTGCGGGGGAACCAAGAGACCCAGTACTTC
v_call: TRBV19
clone_size: many
j_call: TRBJ2-5
d_call: TRBD2

cdr3_aa: CASSSGSDEQYF
cdr3_nt: TGCGCCAGCAGCTCAGGTTCCGACGAGCAGTACTTC
v_call: TRBV5-1
clone_size: -
j_call: TRBJ2-7
d_call: -

cdr3_aa: CASSLSGRGTEAFF
cdr3_nt: TGTGCCAGCTCACTGTCCGGGAGAGGCACTGAAGCTTTCTTT
v_call: TRBV18
clone_size: -
j_call: TRBJ1-1
d_call: -

cdr3_aa: CASSGPIQETQYF
cdr3_nt: TGTGCCAGCAGCGGGCCCATCCAAGAGACCCAGTACTTC
v_call: TRBV12-3/TRBV12-4
clone_size: few
j_call: TRBJ2-5
d_call: -

cdr3_aa: CASSTGQDRNSHLTRSGNTIYF
cdr3_nt: TGTGCCAGCAGCACCGGACAGGATCGAAACTCCCATCTTACGCGCTCTGGAAACACCATATATTTT
v_call: TRBV5-4
clone_size: many
j_call: TRBJ1-3
d_call: TRBD1

cdr3_aa: CASSVGSGVRQETQYF
cdr3_nt: TGTGCCAGCAGCGTAGGTAGTGGGGTACGCCAAGAGACCCAGTACTTC
v_call: TRBV11-2
clone_size: many
j_call: TRBJ2-5
d_call: -

cdr3_aa: CASSIDGHQPQHF
cdr3_nt: TGTGCCAGTAGTATAGATGGACATCAGCCCCAGCATTTT
v_call: TRBV19
clone_size: many
j_call: TRBJ1-5
d_call: -

cdr3_aa: CASRTSGGAGGELFF
cdr3_nt: TGCGCCAGCAGGACGAGCGGGGGGGCCGGCGGGGAGCTGTTTTTT
v_call: TRBV10-2
clone_size: many
j_call: TRBJ2-2
d_call: TRBD2

cdr3_aa: CASSPNREQYF
cdr3_nt: TGTGCCAGCAGCCCCAATCGCGAGCAGTACTTC
v_call: TRBV7-2
clone_size: many
j_call: TRBJ2-7
d_call: -

cdr3_aa: CSAETGPSNTEAFF
cdr3_nt: TGCAGCGCTGAAACAGGACCCTCGAACACTGAAGCTTTCTTT
v_call: TRBV29-1
clone_size: few
j_call: TRBJ1-1
d_call: -

cdr3_aa: CASSEWLTNYGYTF
cdr3_nt: TGCGCCAGCAGTGAATGGTTAACTAACTATGGCTACACCTTC
v_call: TRBV10-2
clone_size: few
j_call: TRBJ1-2
d_call: -

cdr3_aa: CASSPSVYEQYF
cdr3_nt: TGTGCCAGCAGCCCATCGGTCTACGAGCAGTACTTC
v_call: TRBV28
clone_size: many
j_call: TRBJ2-7
d_call: -

cdr3_aa: CASSPQDLKTDTQYF
cdr3_nt: TGTGCCAGCAGTCCGCAGGACCTAAAGACAGATACGCAGTATTTT
v_call: TRBV12-3/TRBV12-4
clone_size: many
j_call: TRBJ2-3
d_call: -

cdr3_aa: CASSLERGGLSYEQYF
cdr3_nt: TGTGCCAGCAGCTTGGAACGCGGGGGGCTCTCCTACGAGCAGTACTTC
v_call: TRBV5-4
clone_size: -
j_call: TRBJ2-7
d_call: TRBD2

cdr3_aa: CASSADRGTNEKLFF
cdr3_nt: TGTGCCAGCAGTGCCGACAGGGGCACTAATGAAAAACTGTTTTTT
v_call: TRBV2
clone_size: many
j_call: TRBJ1-4
d_call: TRBD1

cdr3_aa: CASQPGQFSGELFF
cdr3_nt: TGTGCCAGCCAACCGGGACAGTTTTCCGGGGAGCTGTTTTTT
v_call: TRBV11-3
clone_size: many
j_call: TRBJ2-2
d_call: TRBD1

cdr3_aa: CASSQELAVDTGELFF
cdr3_nt: TGTGCCAGCAGCCAAGAGTTAGCCGTCGACACCGGGGAGCTGTTTTTT
v_call: TRBV4-2
clone_size: many
j_call: TRBJ2-2
d_call: -

cdr3_aa: CSARGSAGRDQPQHF
cdr3_nt: TGCAGTGCTAGGGGGTCCGCTGGGCGGGATCAGCCCCAGCATTTT
v_call: TRBV20-1
clone_size: many
j_call: TRBJ1-5
d_call: -

cdr3_aa: CASSLSSGGANYGYTF
cdr3_nt: TGTGCCAGCTCCCTATCCTCCGGGGGTGCTAACTATGGCTACACCTTC
v_call: TRBV18
clone_size: many
j_call: TRBJ1-2
d_call: -

cdr3_aa: CASSLSAGARNYGYTF
cdr3_nt: TGTGCCAGCAGTTTATCGGCAGGGGCGCGGAACTATGGCTACACCTTC
v_call: TRBV27
clone_size: -
j_call: TRBJ1-2
d_call: -

cdr3_aa: CASSSLPAGTYEQYF
cdr3_nt: TGTGCCAGCAGCTCGCTACCGGCAGGGACCTACGAGCAGTACTTC
v_call: TRBV5-6
clone_size: -
j_call: TRBJ2-7
d_call: -

cdr3_aa: CASSSQGDSSPLHF
cdr3_nt: TGTGCCAGCAGCTCCCAGGGGGACAGTTCACCCCTCCACTTT
v_call: TRBV5-4
clone_size: many
j_call: TRBJ1-6
d_call: TRBD1

cdr3_aa: CASRIIGQSNTEAFF
cdr3_nt: TGTGCCAGCAGGATAATCGGACAGTCGAACACTGAAGCTTTCTTT
v_call: TRBV6-2/TRBV6-3
clone_size: many
j_call: TRBJ1-1
d_call: -

cdr3_aa: CASSQEGTGGYNEQFF
cdr3_nt: TGCGCCAGCAGCCAAGAAGGGACAGGGGGTTACAATGAGCAGTTCTTC
v_call: TRBV4-3
clone_size: many
j_call: TRBJ2-1
d_call: TRBD1

cdr3_aa: CSVDRIQETQYF
cdr3_nt: TGCAGCGTTGACAGGATTCAAGAGACCCAGTACTTC
v_call: TRBV29-1
clone_size: many
j_call: TRBJ2-5
d_call: -

cdr3_aa: CASSSPGPNSYEQYF
cdr3_nt: TGTGCCAGCAGCTCCCCTGGGCCTAACTCCTACGAGCAGTACTTC
v_call: TRBV6-2/TRBV6-3
clone_size: -
j_call: TRBJ2-7
d_call: -

cdr3_aa: CASRTTQTGGEGEAFF
cdr3_nt: TGTGCCAGCAGGACTACCCAGACAGGGGGCGAGGGTGAAGCTTTCTTT
v_call: TRBV13
clone_size: many
j_call: TRBJ1-1
d_call: TRBD1

cdr3_aa: CSVEVRGPREEQYF
cdr3_nt: TGCAGCGTTGAGGTCAGGGGGCCCCGAGAGGAGCAGTACTTC
v_call: TRBV29-1
clone_size: many
j_call: TRBJ2-7
d_call: TRBD1

cdr3_aa: CSVDRGVQEAFF
cdr3_nt: TGCAGCGTTGACAGGGGGGTACAAGAAGCTTTCTTT
v_call: TRBV29-1
clone_size: -
j_call: TRBJ1-1
d_call: TRBD1

cdr3_aa: CASSLVGGGREEKLFF
cdr3_nt: TGTGCCAGCAGCTTAGTGGGCGGAGGACGAGAAGAAAAACTGTTTTTT
v_call: TRBV7-6
clone_size: many
j_call: TRBJ1-4
d_call: -

cdr3_aa: CASSFCISQLAQGESNQPQHF
cdr3_nt: TGTGCCAGCAGCTTCTGCATCTCCCAACTCGCACAGGGTGAGAGCAATCAGCCCCAGCATTTT
v_call: TRBV11-1
clone_size: -
j_call: TRBJ1-5
d_call: -